This T cell receptor (beta chain) originates from a study of blood T cells in healthy people across ages. Trimming stripped 7 bases from V and 5 bases from J, with 12 bases between. From germline, CDR1 is MNHNS and CDR2 SASEGT. The CDR3 is 13 amino acids. For the second PCR, which ran for 7 to 11 cycles, a sample-barcoded 5' primer and a J-beta primer mix were used. Every sample returned 2.5 million or more CDR3-containing paired-end reads. TCRdb itself ran the 5' RACE reads through MiXCR, one entry per CDR3 protein. Found here are more than 1,000,000 distinct CDR3 sequences, around 25% of them singletons; the top ten hold approximately 0.71%. These same data were also listed under a study on T cells of mothers and their children. Turning to that study: In each mother, TCR beta CDR3 reads exceeded 10 million; in each child, they numbered approximately 3.3 million.

The sequence came from a girl aged 2 to 9 in good health. Sequencing was performed on blood. The chain uses TRBV6-1 and TRBJ2-4; D is unresolved. CDR3 protein: CASNLDQENIQYF. As DNA, the CDR3 is TGTGCCAGCAATTTGGACCAAGAAAACATTCAGTACTTC.